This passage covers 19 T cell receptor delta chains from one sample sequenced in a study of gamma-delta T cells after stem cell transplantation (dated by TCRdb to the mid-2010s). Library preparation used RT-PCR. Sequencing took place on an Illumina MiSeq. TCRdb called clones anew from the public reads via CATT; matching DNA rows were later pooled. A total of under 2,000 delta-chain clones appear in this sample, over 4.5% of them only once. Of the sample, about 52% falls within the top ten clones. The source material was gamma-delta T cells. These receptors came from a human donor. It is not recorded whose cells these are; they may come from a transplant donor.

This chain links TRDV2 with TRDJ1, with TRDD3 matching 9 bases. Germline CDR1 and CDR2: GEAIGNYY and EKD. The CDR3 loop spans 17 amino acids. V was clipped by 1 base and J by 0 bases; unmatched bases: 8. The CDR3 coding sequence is TGTGCCTGTGACACAGTAGTGGACTGGGGGAACACCGATAAACTCATCTTT. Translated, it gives CACDTVVDWGNTDKLIF.

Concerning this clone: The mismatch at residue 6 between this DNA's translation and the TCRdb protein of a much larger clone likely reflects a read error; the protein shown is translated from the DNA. CDR3 in DNA: TGTGCCTGTGACACCGGCGCTACGTTGGGGGATACAACCGATAAACTCATCTTT. It yields the protein CACDTGATLGDTTDKLIF. The genes are TRDV2 and TRDJ1; 10 bases fit TRDD3. The J gene is absent in TCRdb and was assigned here via DNA matching to germline. In germline, CDR1 is GEAIGNYY, CDR2 EKD. This CDR3 contains 18 residues. V shed 0 bases, J shed 2 bases, and the junction held 11 bases outside the gene matches.

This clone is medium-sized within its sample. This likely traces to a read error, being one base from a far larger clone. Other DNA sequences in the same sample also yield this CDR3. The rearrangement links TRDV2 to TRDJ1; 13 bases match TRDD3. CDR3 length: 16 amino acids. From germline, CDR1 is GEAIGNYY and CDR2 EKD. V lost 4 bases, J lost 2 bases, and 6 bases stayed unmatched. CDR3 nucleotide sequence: TGTGCCTGTGATGCATTACTGGGGGATACGACCGATAAACTCATCTTT. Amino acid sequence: CACDALLGDTTDKLIF.

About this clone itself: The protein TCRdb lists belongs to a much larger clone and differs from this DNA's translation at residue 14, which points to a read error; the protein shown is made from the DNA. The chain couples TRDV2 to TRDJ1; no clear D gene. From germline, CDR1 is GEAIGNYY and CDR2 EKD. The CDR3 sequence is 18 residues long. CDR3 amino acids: CACDRVGAIREYTNKLIF. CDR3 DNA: TGTGCCTGTGACAGGGTCGGGGCTATAAGGGAGTACACCAATAAACTCATCTTT.

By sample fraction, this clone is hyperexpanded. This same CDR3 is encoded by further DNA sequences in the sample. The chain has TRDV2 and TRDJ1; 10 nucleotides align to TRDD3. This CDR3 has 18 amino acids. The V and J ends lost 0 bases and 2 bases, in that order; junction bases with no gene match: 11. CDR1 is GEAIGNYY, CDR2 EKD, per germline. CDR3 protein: CACDTVATLGDTTDKLIF. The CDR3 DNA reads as TGTGCCTGTGACACCGTCGCTACGTTGGGGGATACAACCGATAAACTCATCTTT.

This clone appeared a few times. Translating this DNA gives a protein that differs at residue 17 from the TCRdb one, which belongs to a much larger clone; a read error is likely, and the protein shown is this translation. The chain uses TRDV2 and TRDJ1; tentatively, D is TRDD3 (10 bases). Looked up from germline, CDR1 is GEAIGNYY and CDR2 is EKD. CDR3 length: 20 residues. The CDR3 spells CACDRLPTSMGDTGSDELIF. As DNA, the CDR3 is TGTGCCTGTGACCGCCTTCCTACGTCAATGGGGGATACAGGGTCCGATGAACTCATCTTT.

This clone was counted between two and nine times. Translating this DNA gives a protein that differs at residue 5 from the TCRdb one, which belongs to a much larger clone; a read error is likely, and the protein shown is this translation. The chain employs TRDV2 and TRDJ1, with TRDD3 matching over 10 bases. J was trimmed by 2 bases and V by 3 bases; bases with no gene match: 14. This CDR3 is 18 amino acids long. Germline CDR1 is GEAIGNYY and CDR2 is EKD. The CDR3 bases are TGTGCCTGTGACGCCGTCGCTACGTTGGGGGATACAACCGATAAACTCATCTTT. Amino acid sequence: CACDAVATLGDTTDKLIF.

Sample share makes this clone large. The CDR3 DNA sequence: TGTGCCTGTGACTCAGTACTGGGGGATACCCAGGGCCTCAGACCCCTGATCTTT. Its protein is CACDSVLGDTQGLRPLIF. The chain is built from TRDV2 and TRDJ4, with TRDD3 matching 12 bases. J gave up 1 base and V 3 bases, and 14 bases lay outside the gene matches. There are 18 residues in the CDR3. The germline V gene encodes CDR1 GEAIGNYY and CDR2 EKD.

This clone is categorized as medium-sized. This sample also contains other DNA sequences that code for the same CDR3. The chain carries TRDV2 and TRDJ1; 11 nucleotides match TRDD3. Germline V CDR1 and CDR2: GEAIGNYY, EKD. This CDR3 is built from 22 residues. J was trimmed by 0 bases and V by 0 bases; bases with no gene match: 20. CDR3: CACDTVSYSWGIQRENTDKLIF. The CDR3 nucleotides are TGTGCCTGTGACACCGTTTCCTACTCCTGGGGGATACAGAGGGAGAACACCGATAAACTCATCTTT.

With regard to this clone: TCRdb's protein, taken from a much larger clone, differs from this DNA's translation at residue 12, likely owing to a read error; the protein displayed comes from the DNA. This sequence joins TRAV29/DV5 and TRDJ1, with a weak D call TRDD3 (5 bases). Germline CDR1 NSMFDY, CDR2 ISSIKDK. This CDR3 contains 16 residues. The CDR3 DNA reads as TGTGCAGCGCCAAAAATCTCTTGGGGCCACACCGGTAAACTCATCTTT. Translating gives CAAPKISWGHTGKLIF.

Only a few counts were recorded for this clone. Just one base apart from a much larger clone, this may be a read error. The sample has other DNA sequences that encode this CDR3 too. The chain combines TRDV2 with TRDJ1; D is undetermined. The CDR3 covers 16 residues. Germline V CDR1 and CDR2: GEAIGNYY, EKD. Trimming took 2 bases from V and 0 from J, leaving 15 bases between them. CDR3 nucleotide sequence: TGTGCCTGTGACAAGTTGGGAGACCTGTACACCGATAAACTCATCTTT. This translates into CACDKLGDLYTDKLIF.

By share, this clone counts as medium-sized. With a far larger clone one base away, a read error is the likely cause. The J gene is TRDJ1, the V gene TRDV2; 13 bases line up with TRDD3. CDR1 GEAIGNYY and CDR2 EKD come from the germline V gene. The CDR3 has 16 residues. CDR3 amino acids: CAYDALLGDTTDKLIF. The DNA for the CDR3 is TGTGCCTATGACGCATTACTGGGGGATACGACCGATAAACTCATCTTT.

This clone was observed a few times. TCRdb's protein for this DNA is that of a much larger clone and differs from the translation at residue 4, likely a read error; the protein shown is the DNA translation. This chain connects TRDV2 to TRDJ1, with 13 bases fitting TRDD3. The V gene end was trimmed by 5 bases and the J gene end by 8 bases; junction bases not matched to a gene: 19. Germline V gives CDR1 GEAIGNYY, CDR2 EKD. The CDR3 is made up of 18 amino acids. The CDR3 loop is CACGTLTGGYAGNGKLIF. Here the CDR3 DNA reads TGTGCCTGTGGCACTCTTACTGGGGGATACGCCGGTAACGGGAAACTCATCTTT.

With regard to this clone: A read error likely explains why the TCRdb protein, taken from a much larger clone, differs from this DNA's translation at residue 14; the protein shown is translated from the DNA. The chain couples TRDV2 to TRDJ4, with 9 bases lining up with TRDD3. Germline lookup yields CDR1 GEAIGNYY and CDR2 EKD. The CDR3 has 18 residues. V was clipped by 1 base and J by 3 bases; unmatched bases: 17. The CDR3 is CACDTVRTGGEVAGPLIF. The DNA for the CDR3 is TGTGCCTGTGACACTGTACGAACTGGGGGAGAGGTGGCCGGACCCCTGATCTTT.

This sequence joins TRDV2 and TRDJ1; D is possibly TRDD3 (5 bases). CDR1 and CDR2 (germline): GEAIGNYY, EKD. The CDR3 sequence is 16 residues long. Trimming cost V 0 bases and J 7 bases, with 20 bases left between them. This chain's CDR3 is CACDTLQRSGGTKLIF. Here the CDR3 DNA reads TGTGCCTGTGACACCCTTCAACGCTCGGGGGGTACTAAACTCATCTTT.

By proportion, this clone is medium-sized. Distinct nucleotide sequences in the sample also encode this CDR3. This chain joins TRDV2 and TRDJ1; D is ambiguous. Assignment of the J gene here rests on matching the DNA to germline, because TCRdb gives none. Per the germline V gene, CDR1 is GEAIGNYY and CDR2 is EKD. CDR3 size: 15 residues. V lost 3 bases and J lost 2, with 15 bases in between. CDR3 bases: TGTGCCTGTGACTCCCGAGTAGGGAGGACCGATAAACTCATCTTT. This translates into CACDSRVGRTDKLIF.

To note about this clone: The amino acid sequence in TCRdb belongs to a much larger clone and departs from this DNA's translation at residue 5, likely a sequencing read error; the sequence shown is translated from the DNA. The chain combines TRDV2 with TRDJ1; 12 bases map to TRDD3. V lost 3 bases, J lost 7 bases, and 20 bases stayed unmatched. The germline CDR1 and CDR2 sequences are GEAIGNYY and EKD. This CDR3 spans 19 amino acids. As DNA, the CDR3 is TGTGCCTGTGACGCGGCCGCCCGGTCTACGACTGGGGGATACCCTAAACTCATCTTT. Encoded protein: CACDAAARSTTGGYPKLIF.

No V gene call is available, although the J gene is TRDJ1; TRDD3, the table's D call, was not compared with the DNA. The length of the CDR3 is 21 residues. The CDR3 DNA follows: TGTGCCTGTGACACCGTCGGGGGACTTACTGGGGGGGGGGTGTACACCGATAAACTCATCTTT. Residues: CACDTVGGLTGGGVYTDKLIF.

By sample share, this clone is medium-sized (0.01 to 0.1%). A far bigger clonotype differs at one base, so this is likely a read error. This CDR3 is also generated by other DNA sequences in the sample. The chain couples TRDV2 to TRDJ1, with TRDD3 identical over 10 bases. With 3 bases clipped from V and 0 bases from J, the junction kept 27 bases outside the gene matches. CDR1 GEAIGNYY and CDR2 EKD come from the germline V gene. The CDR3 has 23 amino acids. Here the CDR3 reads CACDLLLGDNTPNTGHYTDKLIF. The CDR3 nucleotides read TGTGCCTGTGACTTGTTGCTGGGGGATAATACCCCGAATACCGGGCATTACACCGATAAACTCATCTTT.